Here is one TCR beta chain with its context. RNA transcripts were the template, and TCR beta CDR3 regions were amplified from them. A first-round RT-PCR used HTBI primers, followed by a second-round multiplex PCR. TCRdb re-derived calls from the multiplex PCR reads in MiXCR, one entry per CDR3 protein. The table lists around 1.1 million distinct CDR3 sequences, around a third of them singletons. The V and J ends lost 3 bases and 2 bases respectively, with 19 bases between them. The CDR3 is 16 residues long. The germline CDR1 and CDR2 sequences are DFQATT and SNEGSKA (reference sequence). This entry comes from a study of Graves' ophthalmopathy and Graves' hyperthyroidism.

Source material: peripheral blood or thyroid tissue (not recorded which). This sequence originates from an adult man with Graves' hyperthyroidism. This chain links TRBV20-1 with TRBJ1-1, with D possibly being TRBD1 (5 bases). The CDR3 loop reads CSARDDHRSGNTEAFF. The CDR3 nucleotides are TGCAGTGCTAGGGATGACCACAGGTCGGGTAACACTGAAGCTTTCTTT.